The present entry profiles one TCR beta chain with its context. These data belong to a study of CD8 T cells in Susac syndrome. CDR1 is SGHTA, CDR2 FQGNSA, per germline. J gave up 5 bases and V 0 bases, and 11 bases lay outside the gene matches. The CDR3 length is 18 residues. With random hexamers, reverse transcription was performed on roughly 0.5 to 1 ug of RNA. One entry per CDR3 protein results from TCRdb running MiXCR on the immunoSEQ multiplex PCR reads. Of about 130,000 distinct CDR3 sequences listed, about 95% are singletons. The study sequenced TCR beta in blood CD8+ and CD4+ T cells. The sequencing sample was made of CD4+ T cells from PBMCs. The J gene is TRBJ2-1, the V gene TRBV7-2, with 9 bases matching TRBD2. The receptor's source is a human donor in good health. The chain's CDR3 is CASSLAGPSGRWDNEQFF. DNA of the CDR3: TGTGCCAGCAGCTTAGCGGGCCCCAGCGGGAGGTGGGACAATGAGCAGTTCTTC.